This T cell receptor (beta chain) is drawn from a study of T-cell reconstitution after alpha-beta-depleted transplantation in children (dated by TCRdb to between 2015 and 2016). Describing the broader study: Using TCR repertoire profiling, the study followed T-cell immune reconstitution in a quantitative way in children after TCRalphabeta/CD19-depleted allogeneic hematopoietic cell transplantation. The investigation overall reported the following: The apparently early alphabetaT-cell count recovery about two months after transplant was reportedly dependent on only several hundred rapidly expanded clones derived from non-depleted graft cells. In some patients, the high TCRbeta diversity seen at day 60 was put down to recipient T cells and intrathymic progenitors that had survived conditioning. Over subsequent months, a decline in hyperexpanded clone frequencies was noted, and after one year, T-cell counts and TCRbeta diversity were mostly ascribed to newly produced T cells.

The treatment or condition label on this specimen signifies: allogeneic hematopoietic cell transplantation with graft depleted of TCRalphabeta T cells and CD19 B cells. TCRalphabeta/CD19-depleted allogeneic hematopoietic cell grafts were given to the transplant recipients, all of whom were children. About this clonotype itself: This receptor's antigen is unknown. No base quality information exists; no much larger clone differs at one position.

Library preparation was by PCR. The sample was run on an Illumina HiSeq 2500. Molecular barcoding was employed in the preparation of TCR libraries, with unique molecular identifiers being used to normalize TCRbeta repertoire quantification. The public reads were reanalyzed by TCRdb: fastp trimming at Q25, MiXCR alignment, in-frame beta chains only. Identical CDR3 proteins give one entry, which carries the most common genes and DNA. For this sample the table gives roughly 790,000 distinct CDR3 sequences, of which 15% to 20% were detected only once. Clones ranked in the top ten supply approximately 4.5% of the sample. V trim: 7 bases; J trim: 0 bases; unmatched bases: 5. Based on the germline V gene, the CDR1 and CDR2 sequences are MNHEY and SVGEGT. Its CDR3 holds 15 amino acids, cysteine through phenylalanine. Only CDR3 DNA is held: 45 bases, read in frame from base 1.

The clonotype comes from a male patient aged 10-17 years who had a stem cell transplant for acute lymphoblastic leukemia, so the T cells may come from the graft donor. The rearranged chain carries TRBV6-2 or TRBV6-3 and TRBJ2-2; 7 central nucleotides agree with TRBD2. The specimen comprised PBMCs, mostly from graft donor cells, sampled 360 days after TCRalphabeta/CD19-depleted stem cell transplant. The CDR3 in this case is CASKLTSTNTGELFF. The bases read TGTGCCAGCAAATTGACTAGCACGAACACCGGGGAGCTGTTTTTT.